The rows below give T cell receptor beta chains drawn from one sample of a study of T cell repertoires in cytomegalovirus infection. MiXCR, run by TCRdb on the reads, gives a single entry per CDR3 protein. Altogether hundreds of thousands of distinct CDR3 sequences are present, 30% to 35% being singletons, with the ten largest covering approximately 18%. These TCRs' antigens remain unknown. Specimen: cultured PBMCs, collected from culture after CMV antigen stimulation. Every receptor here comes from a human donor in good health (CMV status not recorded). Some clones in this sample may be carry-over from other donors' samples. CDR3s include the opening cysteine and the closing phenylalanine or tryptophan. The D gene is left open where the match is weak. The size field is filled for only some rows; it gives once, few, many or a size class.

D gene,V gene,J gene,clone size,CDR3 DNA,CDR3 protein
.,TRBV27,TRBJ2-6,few,TGTGCCAGCAAACACAGGTTACTCTCTGGGGCCAACGTCCTGACTTTC,CASKHRLLSGANVLTF
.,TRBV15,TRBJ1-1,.,TGTGCCACCAGCACAAACAGGGAGCGTTCCACTGAAGCTTTCTTT,CATSTNRERSTEAFF
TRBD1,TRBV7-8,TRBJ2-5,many,TGTGCCAGCAGCTTCACCCGGGACAGGGCCGCGGAGACCCAGTACTTC,CASSFTRDRAAETQYF
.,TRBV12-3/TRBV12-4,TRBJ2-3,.,TGTGCCAGCAGTTTTGTGGGGGCTAGCACAGATACGCAGTATTTT,CASSFVGASTDTQYF
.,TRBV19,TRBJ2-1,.,TGTGCCAGTAGTAGCCCGCCGAGGGGTGAGCAGTTCTTC,CASSSPPRGEQFF
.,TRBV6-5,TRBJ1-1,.,TGTGCCAGCAGTTACTCGGGGGCTTTAGAGACTGAAGCTTTCTTT,CASSYSGALETEAFF
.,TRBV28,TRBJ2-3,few,TGTGCCAGCAGATCTATGGGCACAGATACGCAGTATTTT,CASRSMGTDTQYF
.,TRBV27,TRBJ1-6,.,TGTGCCAGCAGTCCCGGGAGGGGCCTTAATTCACCCCTCCACTTT,CASSPGRGLNSPLHF
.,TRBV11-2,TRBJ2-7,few,TGTGCCAGCAGCTTAGACAGGGGGGGAAACGAGCAGTACTTC,CASSLDRGGNEQYF
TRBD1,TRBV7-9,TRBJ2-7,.,TGTGCCAGCAGCCCCCGGGACAGGGGAGGATACGAGCAGTACTTC,CASSPRDRGGYEQYF
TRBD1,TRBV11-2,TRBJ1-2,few,TGTGCCAGCAGCTTAGGGCCCGGACAGGCGATGCGGGGGGGCTACACCTTC,CASSLGPGQAMRGGYTF
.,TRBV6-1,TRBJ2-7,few,TGTGCCAGCAGACCTACTCCGGGACAACTTTCCTACGAGCAGTACTTC,CASRPTPGQLSYEQYF
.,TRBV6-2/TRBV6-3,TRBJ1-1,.,TGTGCCAGCAGTTATGGCCCCCGAAGGGCTGAAGCTTTCTTT,CASSYGPRRAEAFF
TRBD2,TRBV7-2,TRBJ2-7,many,TGTGCCAGCAGCTTACATTGGACTAGCGGCGACTACGAGCAGTACTTC,CASSLHWTSGDYEQYF
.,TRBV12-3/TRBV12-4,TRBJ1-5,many,TGTGCCAGCAGTTTAACAGGGAAAGGGCAGCCCCAGCATTTT,CASSLTGKGQPQHF
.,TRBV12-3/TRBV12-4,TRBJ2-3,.,TGTGCCAGCAGCCCGTTAGGGACAAGCACAGATACGCAGTATTTT,CASSPLGTSTDTQYF
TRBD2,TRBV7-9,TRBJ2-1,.,TGTGCCAGTCCATCGCTGGGGGGGTCCTACAATGAGCAGTTCTTC,CASPSLGGSYNEQFF
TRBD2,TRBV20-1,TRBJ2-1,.,TGCAGTGCCTGGTTGGGACTAGCGGGAGGGGGCGATGAGCAGTTCTTC,CSAWLGLAGGGDEQFF
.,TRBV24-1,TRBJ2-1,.,TGTGCCACCAGTGACCCCGCAATGGGCCTAAATGAGCAGTTCTTC,CATSDPAMGLNEQFF
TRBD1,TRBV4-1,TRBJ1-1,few,TGCGCCAGCAGGCGAATGCTCGCACCGGGACAGGGGACCATGAACACTGAAGCTTTCTTT,CASRRMLAPGQGTMNTEAFF
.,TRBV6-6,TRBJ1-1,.,TGTGCCAGCAGTGCTGGGACCCCCCGTAGCACTGAAGCTTTCTTT,CASSAGTPRSTEAFF
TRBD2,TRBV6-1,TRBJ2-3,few,TGTGCCAGCAGTGAAAGAGAACTAGCGGGGGGGGGGGATACGCAGTATTTT,CASSERELAGGGDTQYF
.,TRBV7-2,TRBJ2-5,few,TGTGCCAGCAGCTCCTTTGGGGAGACCCAGTACTTC,CASSSFGETQYF
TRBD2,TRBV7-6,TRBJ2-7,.,TGTGCCAGCAGCGAACGGGCTAGCGGGGGCTATCTTTACGAGCAGTACTTC,CASSERASGGYLYEQYF
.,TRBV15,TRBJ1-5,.,TGTGCCACCAGCAGAGGGGTTAGTAAAAATCAGCCCCAGCATTTT,CATSRGVSKNQPQHF
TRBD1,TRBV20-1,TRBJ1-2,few,TGCAGTGCTCTCAAAGGGGGGACAGGGGTTGGCTACACCTTC,CSALKGGTGVGYTF
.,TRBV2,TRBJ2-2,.,TGTGCCAGCATGGGGGGCGGGGCGAACACCGGGGAGCTGTTTTTT,CASMGGGANTGELFF
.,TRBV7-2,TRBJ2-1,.,TGTGCCAGCAGCTCTACCCTTGAGGATTCCTACAATGAGCAGTTCTTC,CASSSTLEDSYNEQFF
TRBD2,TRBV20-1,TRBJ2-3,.,TGCAGTGCTAGGGACAGCGGGGGTGGAGATACGCAGTATTTT,CSARDSGGGDTQYF
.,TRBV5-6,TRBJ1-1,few,TGTGCCAGCAGCGCTGACAGCGTGGGCACTGAAGCTTTCTTT,CASSADSVGTEAFF
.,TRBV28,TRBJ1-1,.,TGTGCCAGCAGTTTATTCTCCTCGGGCAGTTTGAACACTGAAGCTTTCTTT,CASSLFSSGSLNTEAFF
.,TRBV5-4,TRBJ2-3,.,TGTGCCAGCAGACCCCCAGGGGCGGATACGCAGTATTTT,CASRPPGADTQYF
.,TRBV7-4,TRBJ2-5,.,TGTGCCAGCAGCTTAGGTGACGCCCAGTACTTC,CASSLGDAQYF
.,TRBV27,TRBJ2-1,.,TGTGCCAGCACCGTTGACAGTCGGTTCCTCCATGAGCAGTTCTTC,CASTVDSRFLHEQFF
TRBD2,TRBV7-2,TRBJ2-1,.,TGTGCCAGCCAAGCGGGGGCCGAATACAATGAGCAGTTCTTC,CASQAGAEYNEQFF
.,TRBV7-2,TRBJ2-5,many,TGTGCCAGCAGCTTTCCGGGATCGGGGGAGACCCAGTACTTC,CASSFPGSGETQYF
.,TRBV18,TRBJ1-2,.,TGTGCCAGCTCACCATTCCGGACTGGTAAAGGCGGGCCCTATGGCTACACCTTC,CASSPFRTGKGGPYGYTF
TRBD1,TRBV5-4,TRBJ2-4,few,TGTGCCAGCAGCATACCCGGGGACAGGGGTCAGTACTTC,CASSIPGDRGQYF
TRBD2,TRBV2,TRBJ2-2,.,TGTGCCAGCAGTCTGGAGGCGGGAGAGAACACCGGGGAGCTGTTTTTT,CASSLEAGENTGELFF
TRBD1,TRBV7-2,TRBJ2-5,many,TGTGCCAGCAGCTTAAGTTGGACAGGGGGTCTGGAGACCCAGTACTTC,CASSLSWTGGLETQYF
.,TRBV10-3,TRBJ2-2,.,TGTGCCATAGAGACACCGACGGGGGAGCTGTTTTTT,CAIETPTGELFF
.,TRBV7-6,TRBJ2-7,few,TGTGCCAGCTCCCGGACGGAAGGAGGGGCCGAGCAGTACTTC,CASSRTEGGAEQYF
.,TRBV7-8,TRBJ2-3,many,TGTGCCAGCAGCCTCGGGGTGGTTGGCACAGATACGCAGTATTTT,CASSLGVVGTDTQYF
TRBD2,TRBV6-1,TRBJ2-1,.,TGTGCCAGCAGAATCAGTCCCGGGACTAGCGGGATTATTGAGCAGTTCTTC,CASRISPGTSGIIEQFF
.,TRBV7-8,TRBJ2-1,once,TGTGCCAGCGCCCCCCTGGGTGGGGATTACAATGAGCAGTTCTTC,CASAPLGGDYNEQFF